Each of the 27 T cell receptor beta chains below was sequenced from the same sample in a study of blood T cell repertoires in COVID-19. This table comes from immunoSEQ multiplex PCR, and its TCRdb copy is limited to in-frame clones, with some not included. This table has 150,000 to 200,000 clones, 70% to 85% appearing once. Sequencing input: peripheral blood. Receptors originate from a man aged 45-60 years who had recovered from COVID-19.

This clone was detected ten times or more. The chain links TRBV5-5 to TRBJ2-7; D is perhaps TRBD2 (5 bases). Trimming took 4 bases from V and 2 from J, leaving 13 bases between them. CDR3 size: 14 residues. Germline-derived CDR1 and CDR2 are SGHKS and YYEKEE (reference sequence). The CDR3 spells CASSLGFGAYEQYF. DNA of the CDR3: TGTGCCAGCAGCCTAGGTTTCGGGGCCTACGAGCAGTACTTC.

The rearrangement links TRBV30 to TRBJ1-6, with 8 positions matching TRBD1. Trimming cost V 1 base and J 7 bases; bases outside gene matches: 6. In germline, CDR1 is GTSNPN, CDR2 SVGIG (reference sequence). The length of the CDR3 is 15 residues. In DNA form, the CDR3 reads TGTGCCTGGAGTGCCTGGACAGGGCCGAATTCACCCCTCCACTTT. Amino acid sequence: CAWSAWTGPNSPLHF.

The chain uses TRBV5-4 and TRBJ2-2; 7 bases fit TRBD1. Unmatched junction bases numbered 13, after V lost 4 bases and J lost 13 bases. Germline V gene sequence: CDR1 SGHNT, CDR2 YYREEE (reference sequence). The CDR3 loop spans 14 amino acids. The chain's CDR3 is CASSRGQTPEGLFF. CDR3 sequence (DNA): TGTGCCAGCAGCCGGGGACAGACCCCTGAAGGGCTGTTTTTT.

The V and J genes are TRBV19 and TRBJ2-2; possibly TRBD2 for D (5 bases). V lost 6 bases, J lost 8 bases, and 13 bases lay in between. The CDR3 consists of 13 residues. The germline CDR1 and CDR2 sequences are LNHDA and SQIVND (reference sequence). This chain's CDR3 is CASSQWEWGELFF. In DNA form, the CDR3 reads TGTGCCAGTAGCCAATGGGAGTGGGGGGAGCTGTTTTTT.

The CDR3 reads CASRRDSNTEAFF. CDR3 sequence (DNA): TGTGCCAGCCGTAGGGACAGCAACACTGAAGCTTTCTTT. The chain has TRBV27 and TRBJ1-1; 7 nucleotides match TRBD1. The CDR3 sequence is 13 residues long. The junction had 5 bases not matched to a gene; V was cut back by 8 bases and J by 2 bases. Per the germline V gene, CDR1 is MNHEY and CDR2 is SMNVEV (reference sequence).

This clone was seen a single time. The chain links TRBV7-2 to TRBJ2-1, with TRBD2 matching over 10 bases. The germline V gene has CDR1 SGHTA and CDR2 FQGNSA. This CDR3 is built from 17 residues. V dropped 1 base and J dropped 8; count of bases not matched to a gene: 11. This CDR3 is CASSLDASGSLTYEQFF. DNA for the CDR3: TGTGCCAGCAGCTTAGATGCTAGCGGGAGTTTAACCTATGAGCAGTTCTTC.

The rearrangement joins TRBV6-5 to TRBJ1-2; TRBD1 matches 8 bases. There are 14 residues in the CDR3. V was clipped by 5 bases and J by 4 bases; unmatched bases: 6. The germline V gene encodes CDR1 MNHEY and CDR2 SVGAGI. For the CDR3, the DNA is TGTGCCAGCAGTAACGGACAGGGCCGCTATGGCTACACCTTC. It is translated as CASSNGQGRYGYTF.

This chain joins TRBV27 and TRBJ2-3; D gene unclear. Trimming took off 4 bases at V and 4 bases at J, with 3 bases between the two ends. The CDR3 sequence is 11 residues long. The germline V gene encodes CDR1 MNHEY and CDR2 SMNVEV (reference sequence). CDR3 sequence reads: CASSSADTQYF. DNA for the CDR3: TGTGCCAGCAGTTCCGCAGATACGCAGTATTTT.

Here the CDR3 DNA reads TGCGCCAGCAGCAGCCGGAGACTAGCGGGGGCGGACGAGCAGTACTTC. This sequence encodes CASSSRRLAGADEQYF. The chain uses TRBV5-1 and TRBJ2-7; 12 bases match TRBD2. Germline V lookup: CDR1 SGHRS, CDR2 YFSETQ. Trimming cost V 4 bases and J 5 bases; bases outside gene matches: 10. The CDR3 contains 16 residues.

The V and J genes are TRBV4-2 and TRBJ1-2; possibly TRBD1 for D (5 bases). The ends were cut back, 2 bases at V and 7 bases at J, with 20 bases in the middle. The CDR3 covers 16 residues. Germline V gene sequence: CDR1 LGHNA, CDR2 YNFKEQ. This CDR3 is CASSQRAGTITIGYTF. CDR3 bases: TGTGCCAGCAGCCAAAGGGCAGGGACTATAACTATTGGCTACACCTTC.

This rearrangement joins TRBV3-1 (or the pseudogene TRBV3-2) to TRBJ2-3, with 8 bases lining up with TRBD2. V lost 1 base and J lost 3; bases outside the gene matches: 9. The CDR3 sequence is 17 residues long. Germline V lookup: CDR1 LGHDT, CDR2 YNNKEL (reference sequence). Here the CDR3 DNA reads TGTGCCAGCAGCCAAGTAGGTCTAGCGGGTCGGACAGATACGCAGTATTTT. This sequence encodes CASSQVGLAGRTDTQYF.

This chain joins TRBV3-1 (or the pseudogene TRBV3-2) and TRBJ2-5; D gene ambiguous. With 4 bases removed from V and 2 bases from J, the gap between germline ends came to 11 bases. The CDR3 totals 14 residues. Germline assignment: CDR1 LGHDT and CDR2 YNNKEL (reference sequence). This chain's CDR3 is CASSLHGLQETQYF. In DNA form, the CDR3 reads TGTGCCAGCAGCCTCCACGGGTTGCAAGAGACCCAGTACTTC.

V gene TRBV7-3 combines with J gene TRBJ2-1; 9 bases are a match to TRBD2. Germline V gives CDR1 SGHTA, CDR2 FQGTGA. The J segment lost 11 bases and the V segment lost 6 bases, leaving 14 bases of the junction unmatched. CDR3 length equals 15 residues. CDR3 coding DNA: TGTGCCAGCAGTCGGACGAGCGGGAGGCCCGACCAGCAGTTCTTC. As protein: CASSRTSGRPDQQFF.

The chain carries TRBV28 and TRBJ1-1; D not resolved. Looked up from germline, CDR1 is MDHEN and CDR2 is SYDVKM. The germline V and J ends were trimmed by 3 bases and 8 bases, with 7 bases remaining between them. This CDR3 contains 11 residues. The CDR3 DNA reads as TGTGCCAGCAGTTTTGAGCAAGAAGCTTTCTTT. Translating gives CASSFEQEAFF.

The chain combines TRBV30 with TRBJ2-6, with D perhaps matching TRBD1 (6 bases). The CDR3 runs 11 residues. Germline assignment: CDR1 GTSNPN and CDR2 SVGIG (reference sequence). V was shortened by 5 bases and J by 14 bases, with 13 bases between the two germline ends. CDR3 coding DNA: TGTGCCTGGGACTCAGGGGTCATCCTGACTTTC. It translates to CAWDSGVILTF.

CDR3 amino acids: CASSSGTAQTF. The CDR3 DNA reads as TGTGCCAGCAGTTCCGGGACAGCGCAGACCTTC. The chain recombines TRBV12-3 or TRBV12-4 with TRBJ1-2; 7 bases fit TRBD1. CDR3 length: 11 residues. V shed 4 bases, J shed 14 bases, and the junction held 7 bases outside the gene matches.

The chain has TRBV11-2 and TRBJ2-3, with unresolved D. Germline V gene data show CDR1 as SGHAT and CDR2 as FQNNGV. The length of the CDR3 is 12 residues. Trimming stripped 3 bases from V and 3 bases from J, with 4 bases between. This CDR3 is CASSFITDTQYF. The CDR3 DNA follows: TGTGCCAGCAGCTTCATTACAGATACGCAGTATTTT. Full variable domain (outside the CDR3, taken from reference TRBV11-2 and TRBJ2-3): EAGVAQSPRYKIIEKRQSVAFWCNPISGHATLYWYQQILGQGPKLLIQFQNNGVVDDSQLPKDRFSAERLKGVDSTLKIQPAKLEDSAVYLCASSFITDTQYFGPGTRLTVL.

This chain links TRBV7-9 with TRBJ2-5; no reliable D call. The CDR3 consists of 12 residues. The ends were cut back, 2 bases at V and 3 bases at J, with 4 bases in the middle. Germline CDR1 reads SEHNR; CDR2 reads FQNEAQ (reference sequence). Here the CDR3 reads CASSLQKETQYF. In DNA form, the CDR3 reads TGTGCCAGCAGCTTACAGAAAGAGACCCAGTACTTC.

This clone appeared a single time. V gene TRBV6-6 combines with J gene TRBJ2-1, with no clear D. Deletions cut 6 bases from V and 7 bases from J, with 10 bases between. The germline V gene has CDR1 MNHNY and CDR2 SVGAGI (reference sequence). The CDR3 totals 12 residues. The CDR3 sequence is CASSNSRNEQFF. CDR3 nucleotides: TGTGCCAGCAGCAACAGCCGGAATGAGCAGTTCTTC.

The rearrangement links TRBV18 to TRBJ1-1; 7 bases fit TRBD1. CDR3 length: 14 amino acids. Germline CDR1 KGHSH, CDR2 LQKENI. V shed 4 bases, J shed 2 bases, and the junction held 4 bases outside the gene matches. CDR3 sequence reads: CASSLTGDNTEAFF. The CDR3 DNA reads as TGTGCCAGCTCACTAACAGGGGATAACACTGAAGCTTTCTTT.

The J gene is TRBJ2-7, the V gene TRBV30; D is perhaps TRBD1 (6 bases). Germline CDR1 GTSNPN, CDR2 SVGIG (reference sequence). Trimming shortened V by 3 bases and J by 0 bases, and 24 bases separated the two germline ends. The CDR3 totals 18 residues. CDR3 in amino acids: CAWSPAPPGTLISYEQYF. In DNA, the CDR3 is TGTGCCTGGAGCCCCGCCCCCCCCGGGACACTAATCTCCTACGAGCAGTACTTC.

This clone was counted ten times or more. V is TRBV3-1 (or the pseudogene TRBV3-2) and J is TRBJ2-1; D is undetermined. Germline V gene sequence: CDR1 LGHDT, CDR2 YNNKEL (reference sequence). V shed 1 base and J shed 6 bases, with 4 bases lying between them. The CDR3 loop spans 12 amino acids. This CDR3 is CASSQGLNEQFF. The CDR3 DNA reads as TGTGCCAGCAGCCAAGGGCTCAATGAGCAGTTCTTC.

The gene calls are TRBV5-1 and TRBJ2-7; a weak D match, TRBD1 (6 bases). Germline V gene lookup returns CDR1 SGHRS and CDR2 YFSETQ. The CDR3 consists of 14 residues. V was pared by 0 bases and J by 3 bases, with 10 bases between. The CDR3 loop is CASSLEGDIYEQYF. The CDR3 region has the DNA TGCGCCAGCAGCTTGGAGGGGGACATCTACGAGCAGTACTTC.

The DNA of the CDR3 is TGTGCCAGTAGTCCTGGTGGACTAGCGGGAAACAATGAGCAGTTCTTC. It encodes CASSPGGLAGNNEQFF. V is TRBV19 and J is TRBJ2-1; 12 bases match TRBD2. Trimming took 5 bases from V and 5 from J; bases not matched to a gene: 7. Per the germline V gene, CDR1 is LNHDA and CDR2 is SQIVND (reference sequence). The CDR3 length is 16 residues. The complete variable domain, with remaining parts taken from reference TRBV19 and TRBJ2-1, reads DGGITQSPKYLFRKEGQNVTLSCEQNLNHDAMYWYRQDPGQGLRLIYYSQIVNDFQKGDIAEGYSVSREKKESFPLTVTSAQKNPTAFYLCASSPGGLAGNNEQFFGPGTRLTVL.

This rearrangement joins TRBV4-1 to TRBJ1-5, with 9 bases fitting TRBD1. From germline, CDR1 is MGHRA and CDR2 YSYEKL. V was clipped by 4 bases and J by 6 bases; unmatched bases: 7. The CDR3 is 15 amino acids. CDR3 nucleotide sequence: TGCGCCAGCAGCCCGGGACAGGGCCCGTCTCAGCCCCAGCATTTT. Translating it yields CASSPGQGPSQPQHF.

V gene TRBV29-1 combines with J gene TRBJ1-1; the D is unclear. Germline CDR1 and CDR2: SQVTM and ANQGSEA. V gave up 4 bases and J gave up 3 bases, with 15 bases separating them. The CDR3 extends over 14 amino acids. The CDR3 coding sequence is TGCAGCGTTGGCGCACACCCCGGGGACACTGAAGCTTTCTTT. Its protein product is CSVGAHPGDTEAFF.

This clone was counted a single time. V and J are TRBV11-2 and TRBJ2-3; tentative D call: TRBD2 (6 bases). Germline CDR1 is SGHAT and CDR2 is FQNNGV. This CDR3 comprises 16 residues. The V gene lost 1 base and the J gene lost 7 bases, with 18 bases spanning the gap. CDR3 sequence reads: CASSLVRRGGPNTQYF. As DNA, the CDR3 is TGTGCCAGCAGCTTAGTTAGGCGGGGCGGCCCGAATACGCAGTATTTT.